This T cell receptor (beta chain) was identified during a study of T cell changes during pregnancy in multiple sclerosis (dated by TCRdb to about 2019). In the study overall: The study examined how the T cell repertoire changed over the course of pregnancy in women with multiple sclerosis.

The library came from the immunoSEQ multiplex PCR assay. TCRdb mirrors the immuneACCESS table, restricted to in-frame sequences. Some clones are absent from its copies; in checked studies, under half trace to an unresolved V gene, and the reason for the others is unknown. The sample data list about 72,000 clones, and around 91% of these were observed just once. Of the sample, roughly 0.7% is held by the ten largest clones. There are 13 amino acids in the CDR3, from cysteine to phenylalanine inclusive. CDR3 DNA is the only sequence kept; it has 39 bases, read in frame from the first base. V has 4 bases trimmed and J has 5 bases trimmed; junction bases matching no gene number 4. The germline V gene encodes CDR1 SQVTM and CDR2 ANQGSEA. A remark on this clone: This receptor's antigen is unknown. No base quality information exists; no much larger clone differs at one position.

The chain links TRBV29-1 with TRBJ1-2; 10 junctional bases match TRBD1. The material was peripheral blood, obtained in the third trimester of pregnancy. The clonotype comes from a female donor in good health, enrolled as a control in a pregnancy study. The DNA sequence is given as TGCAGCGTTGGGGCGGGACAGGGGTATGGCTACACCTTC. This codes for CSVGAGQGYGYTF.